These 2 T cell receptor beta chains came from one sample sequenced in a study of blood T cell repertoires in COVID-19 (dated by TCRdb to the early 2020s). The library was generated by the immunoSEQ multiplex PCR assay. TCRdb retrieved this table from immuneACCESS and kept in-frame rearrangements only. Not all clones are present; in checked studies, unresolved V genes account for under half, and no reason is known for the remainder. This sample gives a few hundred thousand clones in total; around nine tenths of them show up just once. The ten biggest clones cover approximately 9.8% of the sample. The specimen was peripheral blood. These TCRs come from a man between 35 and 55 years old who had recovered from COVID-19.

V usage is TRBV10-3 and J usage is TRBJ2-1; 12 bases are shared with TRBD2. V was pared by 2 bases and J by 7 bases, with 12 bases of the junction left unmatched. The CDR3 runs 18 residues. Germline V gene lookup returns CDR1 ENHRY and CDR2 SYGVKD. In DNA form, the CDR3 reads TGTGCCATCAGTGAGCCACCCCGAACTAGCGGGAGGTTTAATGAGCAGTTCTTC. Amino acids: CAISEPPRTSGRFNEQFF.

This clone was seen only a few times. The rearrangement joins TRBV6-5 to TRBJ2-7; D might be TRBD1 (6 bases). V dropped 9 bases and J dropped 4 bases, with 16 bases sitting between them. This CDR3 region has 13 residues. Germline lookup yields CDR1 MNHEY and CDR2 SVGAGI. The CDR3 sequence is CASTRLQGYEQYF. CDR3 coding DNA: TGTGCCAGTACCCGCCTACAGGGATACGAGCAGTACTTC.